The sequence of this T cell receptor beta chain was determined in a study of PD-L1 blockade in urothelial cancer. Turning to the study itself: Patients commenced intravenous atezolizumab, 1,200 mg every 3 weeks, in 2014. The analyses of blood took place 3 weeks (second dose) and 6 weeks after treatment start. Between 0 and 3 chemotherapy regimens preceded treatment for each patient.

As for this clone: Its antigen is still unknown.

Regarding the study as a whole: More expansion of tumor-associated blood clones, seen at 3 weeks, marked durable-benefit patients.

Described time point: pretreatment peripheral blood. The CDR3 has 14 residues. Looked up from germline, CDR1 is SGHNT and CDR2 is YYREEE (reference sequence). The V end lost 4 bases, the J end lost 1 base, and 11 bases lay between the germline ends. Sequenced by immunoSEQ multiplex PCR; TCRdb stores in-frame clones only, minus some. This sample carries under 95,000 clones, around 83% of them seen once, and the ten largest clones take 2% to 2.5%. This sample comprised PBMCs, obtained around atezolizumab (anti-PD-L1) treatment. The genes are TRBV5-4 and TRBJ1-1; D remains unclear. The origin of this receptor is a man in his sixties with urothelial cancer. CDR3 DNA sequence: TGTGCCAGCAGCGACCTGGAGAAGAACACTGAAGCTTTCTTT. This codes for CASSDLEKNTEAFF.